This T cell receptor beta chain originates from a study of response to subunit inactivated influenza vaccine. One entry per CDR3 protein results from TCRdb running MiXCR on the RT-PCR reads. The data show hundreds of thousands of distinct CDR3 sequences, approximately 15% seen once. The J segment lost 6 bases and the V segment lost 1 base, leaving 11 bases of the junction unmatched. There are 16 residues in the CDR3. CDR1 LGHNA and CDR2 YSLEER come from the germline V gene. This clonotype was detected only a few times. Sequences were derived from CD4+ T cells sorted from PBMCs, sampled roughly 24 months after vaccination. The chain carries TRBV4-3 and TRBJ2-7, with TRBD2 identical over 8 bases. This TCR was recovered from a man in his fifties or sixties who received an inactivated influenza vaccine. The CDR3 DNA is TGCGCCAGCAGCCAAGGTGACGGGAGGGCCGGTGGCGAGCAGTACTTC. This codes for CASSQGDGRAGGEQYF.